The following is a T cell receptor beta chain sequence with its context. As yet, its antigen is unknown. TCRdb re-called the reads with MiXCR, one entry per CDR3 protein. Of 600,000 to 700,000 distinct CDR3 sequences in the sample, about 30% were seen once. The data belong to a study of T cell repertoires in cytomegalovirus infection. Across the whole study: In public TCR beta signatures, there were indications of both CMV infection and matching HLA type.

General study results and limits: CMV-specific HLA-C-restricted TCR beta clonotypes dominated the ex vivo response.

V lost 1 base and J 5 bases, leaving 6 bases between the germline ends. CDR1 and CDR2 from the germline V gene are SGHTA and FQGNSA. The CDR3 is 12 amino acids. The sample consisted of cultured PBMCs, taken from culture after CMV antigen stimulation. This sequence joins TRBV7-2 and TRBJ2-7; D call uncertain. The sequence came from a human donor in good health (CMV status not recorded). Some clones in this sample may be carry-over from other donors' samples. The CDR3 region is CASSLVEHEQYF. Here the CDR3 DNA reads TGTGCCAGCAGCTTAGTGGAACACGAGCAGTACTTC.